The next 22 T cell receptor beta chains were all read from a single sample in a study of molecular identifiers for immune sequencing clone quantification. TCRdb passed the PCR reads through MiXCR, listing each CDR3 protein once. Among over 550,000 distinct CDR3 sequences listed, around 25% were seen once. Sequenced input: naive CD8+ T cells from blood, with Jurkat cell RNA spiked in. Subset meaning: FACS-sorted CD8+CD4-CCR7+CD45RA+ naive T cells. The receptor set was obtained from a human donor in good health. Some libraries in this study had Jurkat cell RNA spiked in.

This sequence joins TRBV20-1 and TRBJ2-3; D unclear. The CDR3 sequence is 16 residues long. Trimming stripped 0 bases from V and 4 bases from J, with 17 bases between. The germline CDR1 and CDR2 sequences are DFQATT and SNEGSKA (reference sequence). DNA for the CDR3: TGCAGTGCTAGAGAGGGGATTGGGTTATGGGCAGATACGCAGTATTTT. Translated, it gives CSAREGIGLWADTQYF.

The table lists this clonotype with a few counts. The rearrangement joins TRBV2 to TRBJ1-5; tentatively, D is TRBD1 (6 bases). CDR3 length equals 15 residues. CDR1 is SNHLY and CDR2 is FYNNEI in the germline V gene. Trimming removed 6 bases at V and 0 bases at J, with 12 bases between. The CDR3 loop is CASRRTVDSNQPQHF. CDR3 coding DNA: TGTGCCAGCAGAAGGACAGTAGATAGCAATCAGCCCCAGCATTTT.

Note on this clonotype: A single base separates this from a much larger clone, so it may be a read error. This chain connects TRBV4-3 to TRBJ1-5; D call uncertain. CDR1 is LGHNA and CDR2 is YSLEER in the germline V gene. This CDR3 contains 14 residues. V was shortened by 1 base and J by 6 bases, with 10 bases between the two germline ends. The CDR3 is CASSQGRVGQPQHF. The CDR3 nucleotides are TGCGCCAGCAGCCAAGGAAGGGTAGGTCAGCCCCAGCATTTT.

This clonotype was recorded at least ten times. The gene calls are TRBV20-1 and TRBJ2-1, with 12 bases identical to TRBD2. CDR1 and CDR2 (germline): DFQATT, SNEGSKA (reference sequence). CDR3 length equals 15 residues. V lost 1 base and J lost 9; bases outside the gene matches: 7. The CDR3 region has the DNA TGCAGTGCTAGAGGCTCTAGCGGGAGGGGTATTGAGCAGTTCTTC. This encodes CSARGSSGRGIEQFF.

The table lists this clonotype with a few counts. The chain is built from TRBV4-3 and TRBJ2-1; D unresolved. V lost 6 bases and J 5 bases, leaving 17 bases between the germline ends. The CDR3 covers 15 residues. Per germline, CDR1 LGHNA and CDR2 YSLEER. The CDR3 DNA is TGCGCCAGCAGTGTGTCCATCACCCCCAACAATGAGCAGTTCTTC. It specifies CASSVSITPNNEQFF.

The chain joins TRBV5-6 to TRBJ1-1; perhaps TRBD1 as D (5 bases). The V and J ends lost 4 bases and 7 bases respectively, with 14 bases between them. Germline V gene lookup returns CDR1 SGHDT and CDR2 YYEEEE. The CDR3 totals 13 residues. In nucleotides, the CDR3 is TGTGCCAGCAGCCCCCTCGGAGGGGATGAAGCTTTCTTT. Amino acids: CASSPLGGDEAFF. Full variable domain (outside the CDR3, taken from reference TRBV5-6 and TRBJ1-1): DAGVTQSPTHLIKTRGQQVTLRCSPKSGHDTVSWYQQALGQGPQFIFQYYEEEERQRGNFPDRFSGHQFPNYSSELNVNALLLGDSALYLCASSPLGGDEAFFGQGTRLTVV.

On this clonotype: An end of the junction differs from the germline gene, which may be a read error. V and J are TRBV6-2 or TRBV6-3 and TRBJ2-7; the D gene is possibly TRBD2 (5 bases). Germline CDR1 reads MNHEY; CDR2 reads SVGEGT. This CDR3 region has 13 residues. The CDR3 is CGSVSRTLHEQYF. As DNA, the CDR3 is TGTGGCAGCGTTTCCCGGACTCTCCACGAGCAGTACTTC.

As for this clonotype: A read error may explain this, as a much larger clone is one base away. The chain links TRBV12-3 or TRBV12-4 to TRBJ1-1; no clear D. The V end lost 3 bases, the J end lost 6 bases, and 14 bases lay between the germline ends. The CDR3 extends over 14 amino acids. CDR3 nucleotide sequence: TGTGCCAGCAGTTTTCCTGATCGCTTGGCTGAAGCTTTCTTT. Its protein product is CASSFPDRLAEAFF.

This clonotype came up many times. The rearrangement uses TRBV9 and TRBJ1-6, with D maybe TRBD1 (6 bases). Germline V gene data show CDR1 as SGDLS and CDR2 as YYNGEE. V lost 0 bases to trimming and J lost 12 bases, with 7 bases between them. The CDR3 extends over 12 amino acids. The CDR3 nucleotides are TGTGCCAGCAGCGTAGAGGGGGGACCCCTCCACTTT. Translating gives CASSVEGGPLHF.

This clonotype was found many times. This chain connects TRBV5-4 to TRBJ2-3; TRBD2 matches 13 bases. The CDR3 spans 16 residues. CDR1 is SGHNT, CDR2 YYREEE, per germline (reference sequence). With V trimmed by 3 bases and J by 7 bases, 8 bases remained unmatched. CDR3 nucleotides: TGTGCCAGCAGCTCACAACTAGCGGGAGGGCCAAATACGCAGTATTTT. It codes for CASSSQLAGGPNTQYF.

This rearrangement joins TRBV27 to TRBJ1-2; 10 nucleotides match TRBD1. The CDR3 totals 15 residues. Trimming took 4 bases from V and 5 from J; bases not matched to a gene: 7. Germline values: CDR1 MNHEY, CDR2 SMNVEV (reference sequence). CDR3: CASSSTGQGFYGYTF. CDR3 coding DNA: TGTGCCAGCAGTTCGACGGGACAGGGGTTTTATGGCTACACCTTC.

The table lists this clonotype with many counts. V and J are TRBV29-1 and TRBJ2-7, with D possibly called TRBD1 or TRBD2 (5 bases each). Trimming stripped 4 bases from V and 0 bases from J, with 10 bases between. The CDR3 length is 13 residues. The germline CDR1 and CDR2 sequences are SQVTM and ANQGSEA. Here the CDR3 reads CSVGGENSYEQYF. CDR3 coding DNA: TGCAGCGTTGGAGGGGAAAACTCCTACGAGCAGTACTTC.

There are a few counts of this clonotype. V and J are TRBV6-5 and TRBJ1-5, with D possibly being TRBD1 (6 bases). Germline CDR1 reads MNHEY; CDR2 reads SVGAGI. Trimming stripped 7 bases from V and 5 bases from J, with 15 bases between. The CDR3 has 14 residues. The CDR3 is CASKYSPGDQPQHF. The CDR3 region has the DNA TGTGCCAGCAAATATAGTCCAGGGGATCAGCCCCAGCATTTT.

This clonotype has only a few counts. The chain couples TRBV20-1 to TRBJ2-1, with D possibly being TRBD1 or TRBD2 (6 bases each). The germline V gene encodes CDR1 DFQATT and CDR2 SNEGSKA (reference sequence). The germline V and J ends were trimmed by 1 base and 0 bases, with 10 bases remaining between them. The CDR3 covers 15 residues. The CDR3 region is CSARGWGASYNEQFF. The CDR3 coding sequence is TGCAGTGCTAGAGGTTGGGGGGCCTCCTACAATGAGCAGTTCTTC.

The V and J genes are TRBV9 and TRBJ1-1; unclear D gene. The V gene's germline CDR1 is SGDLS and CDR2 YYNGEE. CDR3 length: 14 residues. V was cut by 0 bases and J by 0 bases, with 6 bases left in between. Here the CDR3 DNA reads TGTGCCAGCAGCGTAGAGGCCCTGAACACTGAAGCTTTCTTT. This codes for CASSVEALNTEAFF.

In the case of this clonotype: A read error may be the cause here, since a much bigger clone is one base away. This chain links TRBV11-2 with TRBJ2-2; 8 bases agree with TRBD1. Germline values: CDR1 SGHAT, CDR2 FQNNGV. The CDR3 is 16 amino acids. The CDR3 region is CASSLDRDRNTGGLFF. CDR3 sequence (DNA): TGTGCCAGCAGCTTAGACCGGGACAGGAACACCGGGGGGCTGTTTTTT.

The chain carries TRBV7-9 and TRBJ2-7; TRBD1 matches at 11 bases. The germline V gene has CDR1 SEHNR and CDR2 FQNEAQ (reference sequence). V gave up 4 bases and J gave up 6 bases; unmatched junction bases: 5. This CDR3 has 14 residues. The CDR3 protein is CASSSQDRGREQYF. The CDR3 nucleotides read TGTGCCAGCAGCTCCCAGGACAGGGGGCGCGAGCAGTACTTC.

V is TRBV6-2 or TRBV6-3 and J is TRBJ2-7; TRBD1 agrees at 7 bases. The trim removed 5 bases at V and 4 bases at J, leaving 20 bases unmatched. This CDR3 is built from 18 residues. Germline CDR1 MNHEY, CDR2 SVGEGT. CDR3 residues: CASSPIPGQTLHYYEQYF. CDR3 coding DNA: TGTGCCAGCAGTCCAATACCGGGACAGACCCTCCACTATTACGAGCAGTACTTC.

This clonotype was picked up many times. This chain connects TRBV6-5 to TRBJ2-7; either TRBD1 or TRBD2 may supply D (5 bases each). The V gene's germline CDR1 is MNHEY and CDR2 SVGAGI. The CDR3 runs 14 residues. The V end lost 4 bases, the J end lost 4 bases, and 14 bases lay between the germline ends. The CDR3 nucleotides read TGTGCCAGCAGTTTCCTCGACAGACTATACGAGCAGTACTTC. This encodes CASSFLDRLYEQYF.

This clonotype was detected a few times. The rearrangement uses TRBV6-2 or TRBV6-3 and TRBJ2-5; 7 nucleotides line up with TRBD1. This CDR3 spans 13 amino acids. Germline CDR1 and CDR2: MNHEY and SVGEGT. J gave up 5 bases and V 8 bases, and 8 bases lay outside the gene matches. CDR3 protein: CASRDDRVETQYF. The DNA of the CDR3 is TGTGCCAGCCGAGACGACAGGGTTGAGACCCAGTACTTC.

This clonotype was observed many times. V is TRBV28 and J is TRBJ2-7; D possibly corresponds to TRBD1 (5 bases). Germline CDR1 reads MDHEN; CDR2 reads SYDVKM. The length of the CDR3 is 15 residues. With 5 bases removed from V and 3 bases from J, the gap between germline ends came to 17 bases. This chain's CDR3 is CASSRKTTGNYEQYF. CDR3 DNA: TGTGCCAGCAGTCGGAAAACAACAGGAAACTACGAGCAGTACTTC.

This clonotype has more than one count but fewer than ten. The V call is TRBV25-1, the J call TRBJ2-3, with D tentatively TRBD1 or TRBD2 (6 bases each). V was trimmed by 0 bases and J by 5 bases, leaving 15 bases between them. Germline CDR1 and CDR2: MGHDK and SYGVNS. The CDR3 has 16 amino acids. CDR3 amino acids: CASSEYGGHALDTQYF. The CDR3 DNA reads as TGTGCCAGCAGTGAATACGGGGGACACGCTTTAGATACGCAGTATTTT. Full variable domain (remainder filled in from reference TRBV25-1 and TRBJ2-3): EADIYQTPRYLVIGTGKKITLECSQTMGHDKMYWYQQDPGMELHLIHYSYGVNSTEKGDLSSESTVSRIRTEHFPLTLESARPSHTSQYLCASSEYGGHALDTQYFGPGTRLTVL.